The clone carrying this TCR beta chain was found a few times. The CDR3 length is 16 residues. Germline trimming cut 4 bases from V and 4 bases from J; bases unmatched to any gene: 5. The germline CDR1 and CDR2 sequences are SGHTA and FQGNSA. Under the authors' procedure: Amplification of reference gene primers was used by the study to estimate nucleated cell counts. Profiled with immunoSEQ multiplex PCR; TCRdb holds only in-frame clones, not every one. Clonal size and the V and J genes are those of that table, whereas D and trimming came from the DNA. The table has approximately 240,000 clones, about four fifths seen once. This sample is drawn from a study of blood T cell repertoires in COVID-19. In assigning cohorts, the study relied on participant-reported clinical history.

The receptor was derived from a woman aged 40 to 50 with acute COVID-19. The sample was PBMCs or T cells enriched from blood (not recorded which). The chain combines TRBV7-2 with TRBJ2-2; 11 bases are shared with TRBD2. DNA of the CDR3: TGTGCCAGCAGCTCGGGACTAGCGGTAATCACCGGGGAGCTGTTTTTT. It encodes CASSSGLAVITGELFF.